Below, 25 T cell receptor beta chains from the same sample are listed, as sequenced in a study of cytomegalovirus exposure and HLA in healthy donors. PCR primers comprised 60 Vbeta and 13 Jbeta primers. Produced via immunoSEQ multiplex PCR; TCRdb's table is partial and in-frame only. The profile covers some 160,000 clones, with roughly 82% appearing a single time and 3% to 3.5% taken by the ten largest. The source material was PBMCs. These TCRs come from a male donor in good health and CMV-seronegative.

The DNA of the CDR3 is TGTGCCAGCAGCCAAGATTGGGGGGGCTATGGCTACACCTTC. Translating gives CASSQDWGGYGYTF. The chain employs TRBV4-2 and TRBJ1-2; tentative D call: TRBD1 (5 bases). The CDR3 has 14 residues. V shed 0 bases and J shed 4 bases, with 9 bases lying between them. Germline values: CDR1 LGHNA, CDR2 YNFKEQ.

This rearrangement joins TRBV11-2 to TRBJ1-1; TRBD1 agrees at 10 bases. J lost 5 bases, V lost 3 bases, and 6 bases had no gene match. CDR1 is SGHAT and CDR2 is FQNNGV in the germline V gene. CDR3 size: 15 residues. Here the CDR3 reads CASSFRQGAGTEAFF. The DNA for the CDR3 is TGTGCCAGCAGCTTCAGACAGGGGGCTGGGACTGAAGCTTTCTTT.

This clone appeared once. CDR3 DNA sequence: TGTGCCAGCAGTTTCACAACCGGGACTAGCGGGGACGAGCAGTACTTC. Translation: CASSFTTGTSGDEQYF. V usage is TRBV27 and J usage is TRBJ2-7; 13 bases line up with TRBD2. J gave up 5 bases and V 3 bases, and 7 bases lay outside the gene matches. The germline V gene has CDR1 MNHEY and CDR2 SMNVEV (reference sequence). The CDR3 covers 16 residues.

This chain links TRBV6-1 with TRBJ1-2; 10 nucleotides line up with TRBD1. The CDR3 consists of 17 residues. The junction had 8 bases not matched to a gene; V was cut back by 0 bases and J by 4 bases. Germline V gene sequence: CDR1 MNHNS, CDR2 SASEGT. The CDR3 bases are TGTGCCAGCAGTGAAGCGCCGGGACAGGGGTCGACCTATGGCTACACCTTC. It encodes CASSEAPGQGSTYGYTF.

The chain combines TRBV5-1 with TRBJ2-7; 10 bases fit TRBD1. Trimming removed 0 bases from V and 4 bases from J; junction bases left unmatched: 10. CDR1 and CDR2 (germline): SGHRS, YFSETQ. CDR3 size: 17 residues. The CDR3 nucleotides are TGCGCCAGCAGCTTGGAGCCCTGGGACAGGGGTTCGTACGAGCAGTACTTC. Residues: CASSLEPWDRGSYEQYF.

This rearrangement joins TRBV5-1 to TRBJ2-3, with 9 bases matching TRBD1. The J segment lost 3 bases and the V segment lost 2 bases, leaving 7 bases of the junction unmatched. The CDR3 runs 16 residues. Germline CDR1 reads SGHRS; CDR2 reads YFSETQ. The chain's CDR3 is CASSLGGTGRTDTQYF. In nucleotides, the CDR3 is TGCGCCAGCAGCTTAGGTGGGACAGGGAGGACAGATACGCAGTATTTT.

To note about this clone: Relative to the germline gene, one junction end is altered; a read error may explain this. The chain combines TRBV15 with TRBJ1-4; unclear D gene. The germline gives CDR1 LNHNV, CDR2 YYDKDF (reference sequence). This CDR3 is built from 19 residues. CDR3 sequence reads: CATSREGVMDGATNEELFF. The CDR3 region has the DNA TGTGCCACCAGCAGAGAGGGCGTGATGGACGGCGCGACTAATGAAGAACTGTTTTTT.

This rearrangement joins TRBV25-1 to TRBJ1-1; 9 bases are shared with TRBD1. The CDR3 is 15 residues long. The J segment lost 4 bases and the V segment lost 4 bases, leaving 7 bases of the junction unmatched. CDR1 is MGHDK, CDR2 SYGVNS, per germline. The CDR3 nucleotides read TGTGCCAGCAGTGGCAACAGGGGGCGGGGCACTGAAGCTTTCTTT. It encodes CASSGNRGRGTEAFF.

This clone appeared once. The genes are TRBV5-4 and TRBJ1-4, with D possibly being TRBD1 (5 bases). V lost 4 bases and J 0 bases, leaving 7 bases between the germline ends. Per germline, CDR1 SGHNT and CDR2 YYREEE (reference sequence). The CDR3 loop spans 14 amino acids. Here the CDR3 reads CASSATATNEKLFF. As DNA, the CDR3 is TGTGCCAGCAGCGCGACAGCAACTAATGAAAAACTGTTTTTT.

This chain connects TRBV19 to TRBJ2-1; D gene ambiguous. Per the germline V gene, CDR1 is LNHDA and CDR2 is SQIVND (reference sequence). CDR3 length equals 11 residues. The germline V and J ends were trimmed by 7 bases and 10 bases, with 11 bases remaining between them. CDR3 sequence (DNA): TGTGCCAGTATAGCCCGAGGCGAGCAGTTCTTC. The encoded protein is CASIARGEQFF.

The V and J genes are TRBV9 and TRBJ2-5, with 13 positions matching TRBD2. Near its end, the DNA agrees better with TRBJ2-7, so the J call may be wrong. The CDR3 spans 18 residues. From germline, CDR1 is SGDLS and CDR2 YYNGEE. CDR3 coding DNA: TGTGCCAGCAGCGACGAGACTAGCGGGGGGCCGAGCTCCTACGAGCAGTACTTC. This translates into CASSDETSGGPSSYEQYF.

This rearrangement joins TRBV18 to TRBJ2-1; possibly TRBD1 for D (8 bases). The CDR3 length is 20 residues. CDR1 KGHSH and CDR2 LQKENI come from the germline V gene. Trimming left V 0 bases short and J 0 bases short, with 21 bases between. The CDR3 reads CASSPPPGLDRGSSYNEQFF. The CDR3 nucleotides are TGTGCCAGCTCACCACCTCCCGGACTAGACAGGGGCAGCTCCTACAATGAGCAGTTCTTC.

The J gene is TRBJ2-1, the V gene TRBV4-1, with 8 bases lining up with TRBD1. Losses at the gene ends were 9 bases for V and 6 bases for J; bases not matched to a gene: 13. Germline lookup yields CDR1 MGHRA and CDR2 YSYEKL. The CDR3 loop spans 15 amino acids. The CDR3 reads CASGDWTGSPNEQFF. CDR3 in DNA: TGCGCCAGTGGCGATTGGACAGGGTCCCCCAATGAGCAGTTCTTC.

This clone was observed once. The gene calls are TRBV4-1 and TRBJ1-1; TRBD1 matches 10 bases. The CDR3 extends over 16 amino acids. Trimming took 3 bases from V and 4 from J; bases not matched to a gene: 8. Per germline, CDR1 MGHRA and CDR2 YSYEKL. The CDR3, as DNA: TGCGCCAGCAGCCAGGGACAGGGGTTTGTCGGCACTGAAGCTTTCTTT. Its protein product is CASSQGQGFVGTEAFF.

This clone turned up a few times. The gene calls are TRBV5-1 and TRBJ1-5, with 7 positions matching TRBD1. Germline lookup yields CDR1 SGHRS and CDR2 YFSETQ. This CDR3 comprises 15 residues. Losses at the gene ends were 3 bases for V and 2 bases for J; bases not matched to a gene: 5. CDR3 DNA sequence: TGCGCCAGCAGCTCAACAGGGGTCGGCAATCAGCCCCAGCATTTT. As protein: CASSSTGVGNQPQHF.

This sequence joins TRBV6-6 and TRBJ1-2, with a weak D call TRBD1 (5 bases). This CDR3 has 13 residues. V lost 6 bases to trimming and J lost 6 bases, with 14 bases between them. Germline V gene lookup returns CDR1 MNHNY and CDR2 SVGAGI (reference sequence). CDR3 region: CASSLGASDGYTF. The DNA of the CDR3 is TGTGCCAGCAGCCTAGGGGCTTCAGATGGCTACACCTTC.

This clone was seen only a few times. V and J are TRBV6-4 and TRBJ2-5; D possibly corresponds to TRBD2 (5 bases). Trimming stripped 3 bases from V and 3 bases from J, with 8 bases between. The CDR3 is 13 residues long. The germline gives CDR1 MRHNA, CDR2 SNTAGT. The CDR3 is CASSEAAEETQYF. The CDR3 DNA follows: TGTGCCAGCAGTGAAGCGGCTGAAGAGACCCAGTACTTC.

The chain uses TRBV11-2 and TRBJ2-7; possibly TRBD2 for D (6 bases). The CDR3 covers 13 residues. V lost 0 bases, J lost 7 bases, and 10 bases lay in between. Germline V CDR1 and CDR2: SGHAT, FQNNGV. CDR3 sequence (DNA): TGTGCCAGCAGCTTAGAACCCGGGGGTGAGCAGTACTTC. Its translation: CASSLEPGGEQYF. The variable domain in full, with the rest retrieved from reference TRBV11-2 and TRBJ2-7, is EAGVAQSPRYKIIEKRQSVAFWCNPISGHATLYWYQQILGQGPKLLIQFQNNGVVDDSQLPKDRFSAERLKGVDSTLKIQPAKLEDSAVYLCASSLEPGGEQYFGPGTRLTVT.

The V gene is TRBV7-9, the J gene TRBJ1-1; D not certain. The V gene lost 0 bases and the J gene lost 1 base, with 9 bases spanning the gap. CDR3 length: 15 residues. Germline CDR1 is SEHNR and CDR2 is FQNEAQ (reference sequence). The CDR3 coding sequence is TGTGCCAGCAGCTTAGCTCGGGGAGAGAACACTGAAGCTTTCTTT. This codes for CASSLARGENTEAFF.

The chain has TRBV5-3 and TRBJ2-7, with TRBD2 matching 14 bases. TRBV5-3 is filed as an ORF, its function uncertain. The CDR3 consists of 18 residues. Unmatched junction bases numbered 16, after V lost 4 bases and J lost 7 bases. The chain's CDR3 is CARSGPGLAGVLVLEQYF. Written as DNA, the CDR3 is TGTGCCAGAAGCGGACCGGGACTAGCGGGAGTTCTGGTACTGGAGCAGTACTTC.

CDR3 amino acids: CAVGRGSETQYF. As DNA, the CDR3 is TGTGCCGTGGGGAGGGGCTCAGAGACCCAGTACTTC. The chain links TRBV7-2 to TRBJ2-5; 7 bases map to TRBD2. The CDR3 covers 12 residues. After removal of 11 bases from V and 4 bases from J, the junction contained 7 bases not matched to a gene. Per germline, CDR1 SGHTA and CDR2 FQGNSA.

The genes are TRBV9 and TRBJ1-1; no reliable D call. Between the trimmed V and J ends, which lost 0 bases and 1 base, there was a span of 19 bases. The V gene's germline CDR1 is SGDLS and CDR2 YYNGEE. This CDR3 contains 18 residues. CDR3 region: CASSVDGGEAVENTEAFF. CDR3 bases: TGTGCCAGCAGCGTAGATGGAGGCGAGGCTGTAGAGAACACTGAAGCTTTCTTT.

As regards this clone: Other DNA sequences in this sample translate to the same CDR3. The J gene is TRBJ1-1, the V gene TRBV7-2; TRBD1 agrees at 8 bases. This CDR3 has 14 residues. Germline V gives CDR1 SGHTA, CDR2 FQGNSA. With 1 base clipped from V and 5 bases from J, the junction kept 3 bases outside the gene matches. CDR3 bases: TGTGCCAGCAGCTTAGACAGGGGGAGGACTGAAGCTTTCTTT. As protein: CASSLDRGRTEAFF.

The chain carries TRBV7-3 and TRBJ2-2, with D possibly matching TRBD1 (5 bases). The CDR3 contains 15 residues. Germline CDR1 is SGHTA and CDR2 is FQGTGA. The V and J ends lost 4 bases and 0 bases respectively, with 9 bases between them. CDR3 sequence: CASSSRTTNTGELFF. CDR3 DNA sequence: TGTGCCAGCAGCTCTCGGACAACGAACACCGGGGAGCTGTTTTTT.

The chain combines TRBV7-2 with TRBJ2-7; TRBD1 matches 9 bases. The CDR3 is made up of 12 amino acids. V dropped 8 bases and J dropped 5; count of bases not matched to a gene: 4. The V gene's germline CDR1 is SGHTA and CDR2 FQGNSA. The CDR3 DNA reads TGTGCCAGCGGCTGGACAGGGGACGAGCAGTACTTC. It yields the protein CASGWTGDEQYF.